The entry below describes one TCR beta chain. What this receptor recognizes is not known. The sample holds no much larger clone one base away, and base qualities are not on file. The data originate from a study of T cell repertoires in ileal Crohn's disease (dated by TCRdb to 2018 to 2020). Regarding the study in general: Median disease duration was around 7.9 years, and about 35% of patients were identified as active smokers at the time of surgery. Postoperative therapy was given to about half of the patients, with thiopurines administered to about a dozen patients and anti-TNF agents administered to 18 patients. A total of roughly 170 mucosal samples from roughly 57 patients were sequenced, collected from several sites on the surgical specimen and at postoperative endoscopy. Endoscopic postoperative recurrence was defined by a Rutgeerts score above i0. TCR repertoire analysis was performed in fewer than 70 Crohn's disease patients drawn from a prospective multicentre cohort. The study was conducted in parallel with a multicentre cohort that was designed to identify predictors of early endoscopic recurrence following ileocolonic resection. Biopsies taken from the proximal margin of the surgical specimen made up the MI samples. Every patient underwent surgery because of a complication, which was stricturing disease in about 61% of cases and penetrating disease in approximately 40%. Roughly 500 nanograms of biopsy DNA per sample were submitted for commercial TCRB immunosequencing.

Measured from the cysteine to the phenylalanine, the CDR3 is 16 residues long. Only the CDR3 DNA is retained, 48 bases long and in frame from the first base. The germline V gene encodes CDR1 SGHNT and CDR2 YYREEE (reference sequence). Relative to germline, V is 3 bases shorter and J is 1 base shorter, with 11 bases between their ends. Explained via the paper, the time point label denotes: proximal margin of the surgical specimen (macroscopically non-inflamed). Adults with ileal or ileocolonic Crohn's disease for whom ileocolonic resection was indicated were considered eligible. Whole ileal mucosal biopsies were stored frozen at -80°C before DNA extraction. A TRizol-based method was used to extract genomic DNA from the frozen whole biopsies, and the DNA was quantified with a NanoDrop 2000 spectrophotometer. Library prep was done by the immunoSEQ multiplex PCR assay. CDR3 regions were amplified from genomic DNA by Adaptive Biotechnology using a two-step, amplification bias-controlled multiplex PCR. Primers covering every V and J gene segment were used in the first PCR, while barcodes and Illumina adapters were added in the second PCR. An Illumina instrument was used to sequence the CDR3 libraries. The paper's data handling went like this. Analysis combined the vendor-provided pipelines with custom analysis of raw data in R/Bioconductor under R version 3.3.0. Clonality, which ranges from 0 to 1, was calculated as the inverse of the normalised Shannon entropy across all productive clones. High-frequency clones were defined as the share of the repertoire taken up by the top 100 clones, keeping only clones that passed a 95% confidence test. The Simpson index measured repertoire diversity, and the Morisita-Horn index measured overlap between samples. Imported from immuneACCESS, the table was reduced by TCRdb to in-frame sequences with V and J called. These copies leave out some clones; in studies compared against another copy, an unresolved V gene accounts for under half, and the cause of the remainder is not known. V, J and clone size are taken as reported in that table, and D and trimming were inferred from the DNA itself. The sample has about 3,000 clones on record, about 76% of them singletons. About 67% of the sample rests with the top ten.

The study at large found these results: Only a subgroup of patients, of unstated size, had their mucosal CD4 and CD8 T cells sorted and sequenced. Sorted CD8 T cells carried more high-frequency clones than CD4 T cells, suggesting mucosal expansions were mainly CD8. Patients who were active smokers at surgery had a significantly higher proportion of clonal expansions than non-smokers (about 25% vs 20%, p=0.02). Endoscopic recurrence was linked to a higher percentage of high-frequency clones at surgery, and recurrence occurred in every patient whose clonality exceeded 26.8% (18/57).

This TCR came from an adult with Crohn's disease. The chain employs TRBV5-4 and TRBJ2-6, with the D assignment possibly TRBD1 or TRBD2, given 5 matching bases for each. Sequenced: ileal tissue. The nucleotide sequence reads as follows: TGTGCCAGCAGCTGGGGACGACTGTCTGGGGCCAACGTCCTGACTTTC. It translates to CASSWGRLSGANVLTF.